These 23 T cell receptor beta chains originate from one sample sequenced in a study of PD-L1 blockade in urothelial cancer. Assay: immunoSEQ multiplex PCR; the TCRdb copy retains only in-frame clones and omits some. The data contain 90,000 or so clones, around 91% of them singletons. As to time point: pretreatment peripheral blood. Sequences were derived from PBMCs, sampled around atezolizumab (anti-PD-L1) treatment. All receptors derive from a man aged 55 to 69 with urothelial cancer.

The chain employs TRBV9 and TRBJ2-3; D ambiguous. Looked up from germline, CDR1 is SGDLS and CDR2 is YYNGEE. The CDR3 length is 12 residues. Deletions cut 4 bases from V and 3 bases from J, with 6 bases between. The CDR3 sequence is CASSSRTDTQYF. CDR3 sequence (DNA): TGTGCCAGCAGCTCCCGGACAGATACGCAGTATTTT.

The gene calls are TRBV13 and TRBJ2-3; tentatively, D is TRBD2 (5 bases). The CDR3 is 15 amino acids. Trimming shortened V by 2 bases and J by 0 bases, and 9 bases separated the two germline ends. The germline gives CDR1 PRHDT, CDR2 FYEKMQ (reference sequence). The DNA of the CDR3 is TGTGCCAGCAGCTTACAGCGGTACAGCACAGATACGCAGTATTTT. Protein: CASSLQRYSTDTQYF.

The chain has TRBV28 and TRBJ2-7, with TRBD2 as a possible D gene (5 bases). The V end lost 2 bases, the J end lost 1 base, and 18 bases lay between the germline ends. Looked up from germline, CDR1 is MDHEN and CDR2 is SYDVKM. This CDR3 has 17 amino acids. The CDR3 DNA follows: TGTGCCAGCAGTTTAGGTTTAGCGCTAACCCCTTCCTACGAGCAGTACTTC. Residues: CASSLGLALTPSYEQYF.

The chain links TRBV5-4 to TRBJ2-5; D remains ambiguous. The CDR3 is 12 residues long. Per germline, CDR1 SGHNT and CDR2 YYREEE (reference sequence). V was trimmed by 6 bases and J by 10 bases, leaving 16 bases between them. CDR3 sequence: CASTYTAADQYF. The DNA for the CDR3 is TGTGCCAGCACCTACACCGCGGCGGACCAGTACTTC.

The chain employs TRBV2 and TRBJ1-2; 9 bases agree with TRBD1. The J segment lost 7 bases and the V segment lost 3 bases, leaving 3 bases of the junction unmatched. The CDR3 has 13 amino acids. Germline lookup yields CDR1 SNHLY and CDR2 FYNNEI. The CDR3 loop reads CASSEGQGFGYTF. In DNA form, the CDR3 reads TGTGCCAGCAGTGAGGGACAGGGCTTTGGCTACACCTTC.

The rearrangement links TRBV2 to TRBJ2-7, with TRBD2 matching 11 bases. Unmatched junction bases numbered 13, after V lost 5 bases and J lost 4 bases. Per germline, CDR1 SNHLY and CDR2 FYNNEI. This CDR3 has 17 residues. The CDR3 coding sequence is TGTGCCAGCAGTAGTACTAGCGGGAGTGATGTCAGATACGAGCAGTACTTC. Its translation: CASSSTSGSDVRYEQYF.

The chain recombines TRBV5-1 with TRBJ2-7; 7 bases are a match to TRBD1. Germline V gene data show CDR1 as SGHRS and CDR2 as YFSETQ. The length of the CDR3 is 15 residues. The V segment lost 0 bases and the J segment 2 bases; nucleotides outside the gene matches: 5. CDR3 DNA sequence: TGCGCCAGCAGCTTGGCCCAGGACAGGACCTACGAGCAGTACTTC. Translated: CASSLAQDRTYEQYF.

This rearrangement joins TRBV29-1 to TRBJ2-5; 7 bases are a match to TRBD2. Per germline, CDR1 SQVTM and CDR2 ANQGSEA. Unmatched junction bases numbered 4, after V lost 8 bases and J lost 1 base. There are 12 residues in the CDR3. CDR3: CSSRGVQETQYF. DNA for the CDR3: TGCAGCAGCCGGGGGGTCCAAGAGACCCAGTACTTC.

This sequence joins TRBV11-2 and TRBJ2-7; TRBD1 aligns across 7 bases. Per the germline V gene, CDR1 is SGHAT and CDR2 is FQNNGV. Trimming removed 3 bases from V and 1 base from J; junction bases left unmatched: 9. The CDR3 length is 16 residues. For the CDR3, the DNA is TGTGCCAGCAGCTTCAAGGGGGCTGCCGAATCCTACGAGCAGTACTTC. Its translation is CASSFKGAAESYEQYF.

This chain uses TRBV30 with TRBJ1-1; D possibly corresponds to TRBD1 (5 bases). Germline-derived CDR1 and CDR2 are GTSNPN and SVGIG (reference sequence). The ends were cut back, 2 bases at V and 4 bases at J, with 14 bases in the middle. The CDR3 is 14 residues long. The CDR3 loop reads CAWSSKGSSTEAFF. DNA of the CDR3: TGTGCCTGGAGTAGTAAGGGGTCGAGCACTGAAGCTTTCTTT.

The V and J genes are TRBV7-2 and TRBJ2-5, with D possibly being TRBD2 (7 bases). CDR3 length equals 14 residues. V dropped 5 bases and J dropped 2 bases, with 12 bases sitting between them. Per germline, CDR1 SGHTA and CDR2 FQGNSA. The CDR3 nucleotides are TGTGCCAGCAGCCCGGGGGGCAGGCAAGAGACCCAGTACTTC. This codes for CASSPGGRQETQYF.

This clone has a single count. The chain recombines TRBV6-1 with TRBJ1-5, with 7 bases matching TRBD1. The CDR3 is made up of 14 amino acids. The germline gives CDR1 MNHNS, CDR2 SASEGT. With V trimmed by 5 bases and J by 4 bases, 5 bases remained unmatched. The CDR3 DNA sequence: TGTGCCAGCAGTACCCAACAGGGGAATCAGCCCCAGCATTTT. It specifies CASSTQQGNQPQHF.

The chain carries TRBV4-2 and TRBJ1-6; 8 nucleotides agree with TRBD1. The V gene end was trimmed by 2 bases and the J gene end by 3 bases; junction bases not matched to a gene: 3. The CDR3 extends over 16 amino acids. Germline values: CDR1 LGHNA, CDR2 YNFKEQ. Here the CDR3 reads CASSQRTGGYNSPLHF. Here the CDR3 DNA reads TGTGCCAGCAGCCAACGTACAGGGGGCTATAATTCACCCCTCCACTTT.

The CDR3 DNA is TGTGCCAGCAGCACGCCCGGAGGCAAAAGGGGGGGGAGCTCCTACAATGAGCAGTTCTTC. It yields the protein CASSTPGGKRGGSSYNEQFF. This sequence joins TRBV28 and TRBJ2-1; possibly TRBD2 for D (7 bases). The germline V and J ends were trimmed by 6 bases and 0 bases, with 27 bases remaining between them. The CDR3 totals 20 residues. CDR1 and CDR2 (germline): MDHEN, SYDVKM. The variable domain in full, completed from reference TRBV28 and TRBJ2-1, reads DVKVTQSSRYLVKRTGEKVFLECVQDMDHENMFWYRQDPGLGLRLIYFSYDVKMKEKGDIPEGYSVSREKKERFSLILESASTNQTSMYLCASSTPGGKRGGSSYNEQFFGPGTRLTVL.

V usage is TRBV15 and J usage is TRBJ1-3; no clear D. V lost 0 bases and J lost 1, with 16 bases in between. The CDR3 is made up of 18 amino acids. Germline V CDR1 and CDR2: LNHNV, YYDKDF (reference sequence). This chain's CDR3 is CATSRDLAALSSGNTIYF. The CDR3 DNA sequence: TGTGCCACCAGCAGAGATCTCGCAGCGCTGAGTTCTGGAAACACCATATATTTT.

V usage is TRBV7-2 and J usage is TRBJ2-3, with D possibly matching TRBD1 (5 bases). Trimming pared 5 bases from V and 1 base from J, leaving 10 bases between. Germline-derived CDR1 and CDR2 are SGHTA and FQGNSA. The CDR3 has 14 amino acids. CDR3: CASSPQTGTDTQYF. DNA for the CDR3: TGTGCCAGCAGCCCCCAGACAGGCACAGATACGCAGTATTTT.

The rearrangement links TRBV7-3 to TRBJ2-2, with 9 bases identical to TRBD2. Germline V gives CDR1 SGHTA, CDR2 FQGTGA. The V gene end was trimmed by 2 bases and the J gene end by 6 bases; junction bases not matched to a gene: 10. This CDR3 contains 17 residues. The DNA of the CDR3 is TGTGCCAGCAGCTTAGGTGCGGGAGGGCCAGTGGCCGGGGAGCTGTTTTTT. Its translation: CASSLGAGGPVAGELFF. The full variable domain, with the rest looked up from reference TRBV7-3 and TRBJ2-2, is GAGVSQTPSNKVTEKGKYVELRCDPISGHTALYWYRQSLGQGPEFLIYFQGTGAADDSGLPNDRFFAVRPEGSVSTLKIQRTERGDSAVYLCASSLGAGGPVAGELFFGEGSRLTVL.

The chain uses TRBV18 and TRBJ2-1; 10 bases are shared with TRBD2. Trimming cost V 5 bases and J 8 bases; bases outside gene matches: 6. CDR3 size: 14 residues. Germline V gives CDR1 KGHSH, CDR2 LQKENI. This chain's CDR3 is CASSAPGTSDEQFF. CDR3 nucleotide sequence: TGTGCCAGCTCAGCGCCCGGGACTAGCGATGAGCAGTTCTTC.

CDR3 DNA: TGCGCCAGCAGCAACACACTAGCGGCGAGCACAGATACGCAGTATTTT. Residues: CASSNTLAASTDTQYF. This rearrangement joins TRBV5-1 to TRBJ2-3; 8 positions agree with TRBD2. The germline gives CDR1 SGHRS, CDR2 YFSETQ. The CDR3 is 16 residues long. The V and J ends lost 4 bases and 0 bases, in that order; junction bases with no gene match: 7.

The gene calls are TRBV11-2 and TRBJ1-1; D call uncertain. Germline CDR1 is SGHAT and CDR2 is FQNNGV. The CDR3 is made up of 15 amino acids. Trimming took off 5 bases at V and 0 bases at J, with 13 bases between the two ends. The CDR3 protein is CASSAGPSMNTEAFF. Written as DNA, the CDR3 is TGTGCCAGCAGCGCGGGCCCTAGTATGAACACTGAAGCTTTCTTT.

This rearrangement joins TRBV10-2 to TRBJ2-3, with D possibly being TRBD2 (6 bases). Trimming took off 2 bases at V and 2 bases at J, with 17 bases between the two ends. Looked up from germline, CDR1 is WSHSY and CDR2 is SAAADI. This CDR3 is 17 amino acids long. CDR3 bases: TGCGCCAGCAGTGAGCGTCCAGAGGGGAGGAACACAGATACGCAGTATTTT. Translating it yields CASSERPEGRNTDTQYF.

The table lists this clone with a count of one. This chain uses TRBV6-1 with TRBJ1-2; tentatively, D is TRBD1 (6 bases). This CDR3 has 15 residues. The V end was cut by 2 bases, the J end by 5 bases, with 15 bases between. Per germline, CDR1 MNHNS and CDR2 SASEGT. This CDR3 is CASSEIPGAGYGYTF. CDR3 sequence (DNA): TGTGCCAGCAGTGAAATACCAGGGGCTGGGTATGGCTACACCTTC.

The chain has TRBV5-1 and TRBJ2-3, with D perhaps matching TRBD1 (5 bases). This CDR3 comprises 14 residues. The germline gives CDR1 SGHRS, CDR2 YFSETQ. Trimming removed 4 bases at V and 5 bases at J, with 14 bases between. The CDR3 region is CASSNSDQGDTQYF. CDR3 nucleotide sequence: TGCGCCAGCAGCAACTCCGATCAGGGAGATACGCAGTATTTT.